A single T cell receptor (beta chain) is shown here with its context. Its recognized antigen is unknown. Base qualities were left out, and no much larger clone turns up one base away. Spanning cysteine to phenylalanine, the CDR3 consists of 12 amino acids. The entry retains the CDR3 DNA only, 36 bases that are in frame from base 1. Trimming removed 2 bases from V and 7 bases from J, leaving 8 bases between the germline ends. Looking up the germline V gene yields CDR1 MDHEN and CDR2 SYDVKM. Collaborating institutions collected whole blood in K2EDTA tubes following their own protocols. For TCRbeta analysis, collaborator samples were shipped as frozen whole blood, as isolated PBMCs, or as DNA extracted from either sample type. The data are from a study of blood T cell repertoires in COVID-19 (dated by TCRdb to 2018 to 2021). Regarding the complete study: Samples covering the acute and convalescent phases of COVID-19 were provided by collaborators in the United States, Italy and Spain. Where available, HLA class I and class II types were taken from metadata supplied by the sample provider and were not determined by assay-based typing. The dataset comprised deeply sampled blood TCRbeta repertoires from subjects exposed to, actively infected with, or recovered from COVID-19. The repertoires were made available in a free public database intended to serve as a resource for research on the immune response to SARS-CoV-2. The samples were drawn from two sources: the first 160 participants of the ongoing ImmuneRACE study, and 950 to 1,500 subjects contributed by 6 global collaborators. The material from the prospective study consisted of cDNA or gDNA derived from T cells, B-cell-depleted T cells, or PBMCs. Nearly every sample came with metadata listing a de-identified subject ID, COVID-19 status, age in years and sex.

What the research found in general, with its limitations: The quantity of clinical and demographic metadata differed by source and by participant and was supplied without curation.

TCRbeta CDR3 regions were amplified from genomic DNA by means of the immunoSEQ Assay, a bias-controlled multiplex PCR. For the original study's pipeline: Within the assay, amplification of reference gene primers was used to estimate how many nucleated cells each sample contained. To quantify the absolute abundance of each unique TCRbeta CDR3 rearrangement, sequence reads were collapsed and filtered. Productive Simpson clonality was computed per sample as the square root of Simpson's diversity index over productive rearrangements. Held by TCRdb, this immuneACCESS table contains in-frame sequences only and omits some clones. Under half of the omission traces to an unresolved V gene where checked; the cause of the rest is unknown. Clonal size and the V and J genes are those of that table, whereas D and trimming came from the DNA. The sample profile shows some 65,000 clones; around 93% of them were found once. About 2.6% of the sample is taken by the ten largest.

Sequencing input: peripheral blood. The chain is assembled from TRBV28 and TRBJ1-1; the D gene remains uncertain. The origin of this receptor is a man between 65 and 85 years old with active COVID-19. The encoded CDR3 is CASSLQTSEAFF. The DNA reads as follows: TGTGCCAGCAGTTTACAGACAAGTGAAGCTTTCTTT. The full variable domain, completed from the reference TRBV28 and TRBJ1-1 proteins outside the CDR3, reads DVKVTQSSRYLVKRTGEKVFLECVQDMDHENMFWYRQDPGLGLRLIYFSYDVKMKEKGDIPEGYSVSREKKERFSLILESASTNQTSMYLCASSLQTSEAFFGQGTRLTVV.